This is a list of T cell receptor beta chains from one sample in a study of CD8+ T cells in alopecia areata. Produced via immunoSEQ multiplex PCR; TCRdb's table is partial and in-frame only. The profile covers 200,000 or so clones, with roughly 50% appearing a single time and 5.5% taken by the ten largest. The source material was CD4+ T cells sorted from blood, sampled at week 24, from a patient treated with tofacitinib. The source of these receptors is a human donor with alopecia areata. CDR3s include the opening cysteine and the closing phenylalanine or tryptophan. D genes are given only for firm matches. Rows give clone size only sometimes, using once, few, many, or a class for an expanded clone.

j_gene,v_gene,d_gene,abundance,CDR3aa,CDR3nt
TRBJ2-2,TRBV30,NA,NA,CAWSVLRDTGELFF,TGTGCCTGGAGTGTATTGCGGGACACCGGGGAGCTGTTTTTT
TRBJ2-1,TRBV30,NA,NA,CGAGRYNEQFF,TGTGGTGCAGGGAGGTACAATGAGCAGTTCTTC
TRBJ2-6,TRBV30,TRBD1,NA,CAWSNPRGFPGANVLTF,TGTGCCTGGAGTAACCCCAGGGGGTTCCCTGGGGCCAACGTCCTGACTTTC
TRBJ1-1,TRBV2,NA,NA,CASSEWTLMNTEAFF,TGTGCCAGCAGTGAGTGGACGCTAATGAACACTGAAGCTTTCTTT
TRBJ2-1,TRBV28,NA,NA,CASSFPQGKRNEQFF,TGTGCCAGCAGTTTCCCGCAGGGGAAGAGGAATGAGCAGTTCTTC
TRBJ2-7,TRBV27,TRBD2,few,CASSFRLAPTEQYF,TGTGCCAGCAGTTTCAGACTAGCACCTACCGAGCAGTACTTC
TRBJ2-7,TRBV7-2,NA,medium-sized,CASSAPSYEQYF,TGTGCCAGCAGCGCCCCCTCCTACGAGCAGTACTTC
TRBJ2-1,TRBV7-2,NA,NA,CASSSPGEQFF,TGTGCCAGCAGCTCTCCCGGTGAGCAGTTCTTC
TRBJ1-6,TRBV5-1,TRBD1,NA,CASSSRGTYNSPLHF,TGCGCCAGCAGCTCCAGGGGGACCTATAATTCACCCCTCCACTTT
TRBJ1-4,TRBV5-4,NA,NA,CASSLEGALWFF,TGTGCCAGCAGCTTGGAGGGTGCGTTATGGTTTTTT
TRBJ2-7,TRBV7-9,NA,NA,CASSLGRGYEQYF,TGTGCCAGCAGCTTAGGTCGCGGCTACGAGCAGTACTTC
TRBJ1-2,TRBV7-8,NA,NA,CASSLNRDGYTF,TGTGCCAGCAGCCTGAACAGGGATGGCTACACCTTC
TRBJ1-1,TRBV2,NA,NA,CASRTGTLNTEAFF,TGTGCCAGCAGGACCGGGACATTGAACACTGAAGCTTTCTTT
TRBJ2-3,TRBV9,TRBD1,NA,CASSVEGAGDTQYF,TGTGCCAGCAGCGTAGAGGGGGCTGGAGATACGCAGTATTTT
TRBJ2-3,TRBV5-1,NA,NA,CASSPLSSTDTQYF,TGCGCCAGCAGCCCACTTTCCTCCACAGATACGCAGTATTTT
TRBJ2-3,TRBV9,NA,NA,CASRGKTSTDTQYF,TGTGCCAGCAGGGGAAAAACTAGCACAGATACGCAGTATTTT
TRBJ2-3,TRBV7-9,NA,NA,CASSFPGARTDTQYF,TGTGCCAGCAGCTTTCCAGGGGCCAGGACAGATACGCAGTATTTT
TRBJ2-7,TRBV6-1,NA,NA,CASKRGFYYEQYF,TGTGCCAGTAAGAGGGGATTCTACTACGAGCAGTACTTC
TRBJ1-1,TRBV5-1,TRBD1,NA,CASSLKLSGTGPPNTEAFF,TGCGCCAGCAGCCTGAAACTCTCCGGGACAGGGCCTCCGAACACTGAAGCTTTCTTT
TRBJ2-5,TRBV23-1,NA,few,CASRPGQPRETQYF,TGCGCCAGCAGACCCGGACAGCCTAGGGAGACCCAGTACTTC
TRBJ2-5,TRBV9,NA,NA,CASSVEGRETQYF,TGTGCCAGCAGCGTAGAGGGGCGAGAGACCCAGTACTTC
TRBJ2-5,TRBV5-1,TRBD1,NA,CASSGGTGGYQETQYF,TGCGCCAGCAGCGGCGGGACAGGGGGGTACCAAGAGACCCAGTACTTC
TRBJ2-7,TRBV30,TRBD2,NA,CAWSALAGTSYEQYF,TGTGCCTGGAGTGCCTTAGCGGGAACCTCCTACGAGCAGTACTTC
TRBJ2-1,TRBV7-3,NA,few,CASSLAASSYNEQFF,TGTGCCAGCAGCTTAGCAGCTAGCTCCTACAATGAGCAGTTCTTC
TRBJ2-1,TRBV20-1,TRBD1,NA,CSTGTANEQFF,TGCAGTACCGGGACAGCGAATGAGCAGTTCTTC
TRBJ2-7,TRBV29-1,TRBD1,once,CSVTWRTGVNEQHF,TGCAGCGTGACCTGGAGGACAGGGGTGAACGAGCAGCACTTC
TRBJ1-5,TRBV4-2,NA,NA,CASSQGSGGGDQPQHF,TGTGCCAGCAGCCAAGGGTCCGGGGGAGGGGATCAGCCCCAGCATTTT
TRBJ2-3,TRBV5-6,TRBD2,NA,CASSSYKSGGLTDTQYF,TGTGCCAGCAGCTCCTATAAAAGCGGGGGTCTCACAGATACGCAGTATTTT
TRBJ2-7,TRBV25-1,NA,few,CASSELNRPYEQYF,TGTGCCAGCAGTGAATTGAACAGGCCTTACGAGCAGTACTTC
TRBJ2-3,TRBV30,NA,few,CAWSVSLASTDTQYF,TGTGCCTGGAGTGTATCCTTGGCTAGCACAGATACGCAGTATTTT
TRBJ2-7,TRBV27,TRBD2,NA,CASSLGLAGRGEQYF,TGTGCCAGCAGTTTAGGGCTAGCGGGAAGGGGCGAGCAGTACTTC
TRBJ1-4,TRBV30,NA,NA,CAWRAPEGSLFF,TGTGCCTGGAGAGCCCCTGAGGGTTCACTGTTTTTT
TRBJ2-3,TRBV5-1,NA,NA,CASSSVGVSTDTQYF,TGCGCCAGCAGCTCCGTTGGGGTTAGCACAGATACGCAGTATTTT
TRBJ2-3,TRBV6-4,NA,NA,CASSDSSRQYF,TGTGCCAGCAGTGACTCATCACGGCAGTATTTT
TRBJ2-1,TRBV5-4,NA,NA,CASSYKGLSYNEQFF,TGTGCCAGCAGCTACAAGGGTCTCTCCTACAATGAGCAGTTCTTC
TRBJ2-7,TRBV27,TRBD2,NA,CASRTGLAGAYEQYF,TGTGCCAGCAGAACCGGACTAGCGGGAGCCTACGAGCAGTACTTC
TRBJ2-5,TRBV7-2,NA,NA,CASSGTRGSQETQYF,TGTGCCAGCAGCGGGACCAGGGGCTCTCAAGAGACCCAGTACTTC
TRBJ2-5,TRBV30,NA,NA,CAWSVRLLQETQYF,TGTGCCTGGAGTGTCCGGCTTCTCCAAGAGACCCAGTACTTC